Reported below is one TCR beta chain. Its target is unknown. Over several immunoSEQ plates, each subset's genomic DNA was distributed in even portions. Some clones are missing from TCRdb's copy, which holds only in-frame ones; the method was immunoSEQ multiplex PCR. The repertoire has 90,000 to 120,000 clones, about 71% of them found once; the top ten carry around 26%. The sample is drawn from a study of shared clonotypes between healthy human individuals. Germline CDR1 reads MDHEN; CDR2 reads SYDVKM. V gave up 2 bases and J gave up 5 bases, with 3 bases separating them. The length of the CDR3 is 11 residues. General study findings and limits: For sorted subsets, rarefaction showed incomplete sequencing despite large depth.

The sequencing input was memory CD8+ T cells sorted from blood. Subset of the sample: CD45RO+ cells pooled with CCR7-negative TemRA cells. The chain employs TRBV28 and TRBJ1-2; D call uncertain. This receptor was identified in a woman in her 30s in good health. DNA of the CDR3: TGTGCCAGCAGTTTACGGTATGGCTACACCTTC. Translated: CASSLRYGYTF.